The 5 T cell receptor beta chains given below trace back to one sample, sequenced in a study of T cell responses to AZD1222 COVID-19 vaccine. Sequenced by immunoSEQ multiplex PCR; TCRdb stores in-frame clones only, minus some. This table holds about 94,000 clones, roughly 89% found once. The sample here was peripheral blood, taken on day 0 of AZD1222 vaccination. These receptors were taken from an adult in good health.

The CDR3 loop reads CASSPRTGEVGEKLFF. CDR3 sequence (DNA): TGTGCCAGTAGTCCCAGGACAGGGGAGGTCGGTGAAAAACTGTTTTTT. The chain couples TRBV19 to TRBJ1-4; 9 bases line up with TRBD1. V trimming: 5 bases; J trimming: 7 bases; junction bases outside the gene matches: 11. CDR3 length: 16 residues. Germline values: CDR1 LNHDA, CDR2 SQIVND (reference sequence).

This clone was observed a single time. V usage is TRBV6-5 and J usage is TRBJ2-7; TRBD2 is a possible D gene (6 bases). V was pared by 7 bases and J by 6 bases, with 19 bases between. The germline V gene has CDR1 MNHEY and CDR2 SVGAGI. The CDR3 is made up of 14 amino acids. The CDR3 DNA reads as TGTGCCAGCAACAGAGGGGCGGGGCTTGGCGAGCAGTACTTC. Its translation is CASNRGAGLGEQYF.

The rearrangement uses TRBV18 and TRBJ2-7; D may be TRBD2 (5 bases). The CDR3 has 13 amino acids. Germline V CDR1 and CDR2: KGHSH, LQKENI. V dropped 2 bases and J dropped 7 bases, with 12 bases sitting between them. The CDR3 nucleotides are TGTGCCAGCTCACCAGGTCCAGGCGGGGAGCAGTACTTC. Translating it yields CASSPGPGGEQYF. Full variable domain (missing parts from reference TRBV18 and TRBJ2-7): NAGVMQNPRHLVRRRGQEARLRCSPMKGHSHVYWYRQLPEEGLKFMVYLQKENIIDESGMPKERFSAEFPKEGPSILRIQQVVRGDSAAYFCASSPGPGGEQYFGPGTRLTVT.

V usage is TRBV7-6 and J usage is TRBJ2-5; D may be TRBD2 (5 bases). CDR1 is SGHVS and CDR2 is FNYEAQ in the germline V gene. V gave up 2 bases and J gave up 2 bases, with 12 bases separating them. The CDR3 is 15 residues long. In DNA form, the CDR3 reads TGTGCCAGCAGCTTAATTCCAGCGGCACAAGAGACCCAGTACTTC. Its translation is CASSLIPAAQETQYF.

The J gene is TRBJ1-5, the V gene TRBV5-1; D possibly corresponds to TRBD1 (6 bases). Germline V CDR1 and CDR2: SGHRS, YFSETQ. The V end lost 2 bases, the J end lost 6 bases, and 15 bases lay between the germline ends. The CDR3 runs 15 residues. The CDR3 region is CASSFTSGEGQPQHF. The CDR3 nucleotides read TGCGCCAGCAGCTTTACATCAGGGGAGGGTCAGCCCCAGCATTTT.